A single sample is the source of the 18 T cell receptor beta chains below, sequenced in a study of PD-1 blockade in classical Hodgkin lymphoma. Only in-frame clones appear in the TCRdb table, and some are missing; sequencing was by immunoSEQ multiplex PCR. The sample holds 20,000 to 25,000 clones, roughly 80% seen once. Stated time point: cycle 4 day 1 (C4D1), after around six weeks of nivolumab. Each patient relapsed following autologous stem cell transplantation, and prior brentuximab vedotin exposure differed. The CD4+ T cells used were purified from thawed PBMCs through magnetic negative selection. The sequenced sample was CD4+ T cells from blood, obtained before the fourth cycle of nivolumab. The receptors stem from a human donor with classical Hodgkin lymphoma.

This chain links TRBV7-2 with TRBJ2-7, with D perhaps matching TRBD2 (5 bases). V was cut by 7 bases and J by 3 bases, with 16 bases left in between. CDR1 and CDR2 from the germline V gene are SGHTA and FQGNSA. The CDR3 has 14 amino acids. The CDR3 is CASTRQTGDYEQYF. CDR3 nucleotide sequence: TGTGCCAGCACGCGGCAGACCGGGGACTACGAGCAGTACTTC.

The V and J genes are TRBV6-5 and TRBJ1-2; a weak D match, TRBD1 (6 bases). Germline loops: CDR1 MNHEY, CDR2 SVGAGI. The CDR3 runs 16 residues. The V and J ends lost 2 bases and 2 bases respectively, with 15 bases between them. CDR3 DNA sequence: TGTGCCAGCAGTTACGAAATTCGGGGGGGCAACTATGGCTACACCTTC. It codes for CASSYEIRGGNYGYTF.

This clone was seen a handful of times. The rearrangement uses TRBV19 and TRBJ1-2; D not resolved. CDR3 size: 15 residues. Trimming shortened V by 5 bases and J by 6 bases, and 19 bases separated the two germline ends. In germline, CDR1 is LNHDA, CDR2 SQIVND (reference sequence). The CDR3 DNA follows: TGTGCCAGTAGTGTCAGTGGTCGCAGTCCCAATGGCTACACCTTC. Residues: CASSVSGRSPNGYTF.

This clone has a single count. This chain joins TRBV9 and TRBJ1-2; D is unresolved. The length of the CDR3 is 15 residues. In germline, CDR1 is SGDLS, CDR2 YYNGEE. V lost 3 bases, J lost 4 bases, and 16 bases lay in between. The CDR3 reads CASSGGGVPSYGYTF. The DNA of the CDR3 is TGTGCCAGCAGCGGAGGCGGCGTTCCCTCCTATGGCTACACCTTC.

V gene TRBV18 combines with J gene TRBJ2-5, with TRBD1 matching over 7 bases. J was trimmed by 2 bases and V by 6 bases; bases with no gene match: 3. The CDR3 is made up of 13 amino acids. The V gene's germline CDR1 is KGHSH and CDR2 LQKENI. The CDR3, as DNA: TGTGCCAGCTCCTCGGGACAGCAAGAGACCCAGTACTTC. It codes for CASSSGQQETQYF.

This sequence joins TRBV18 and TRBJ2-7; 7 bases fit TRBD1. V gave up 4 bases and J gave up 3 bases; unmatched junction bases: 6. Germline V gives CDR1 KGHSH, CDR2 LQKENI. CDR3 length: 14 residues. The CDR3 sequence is CASSLGTVYYEQYF. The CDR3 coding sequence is TGTGCCAGCTCACTAGGGACAGTCTACTACGAGCAGTACTTC.

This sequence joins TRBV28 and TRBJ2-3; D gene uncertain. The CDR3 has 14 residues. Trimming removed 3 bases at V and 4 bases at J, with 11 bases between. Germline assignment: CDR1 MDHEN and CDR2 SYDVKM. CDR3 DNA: TGTGCCAGCAGTTTTAGTAGTCGACCAGATACGCAGTATTTT. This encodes CASSFSSRPDTQYF.

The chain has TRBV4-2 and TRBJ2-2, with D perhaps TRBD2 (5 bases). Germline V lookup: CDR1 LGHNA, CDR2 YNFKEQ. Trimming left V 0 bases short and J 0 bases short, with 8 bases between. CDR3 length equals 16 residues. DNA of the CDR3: TGTGCCAGCAGCCAAGAAGAGGGCGCGAACACCGGGGAGCTGTTTTTT. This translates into CASSQEEGANTGELFF.

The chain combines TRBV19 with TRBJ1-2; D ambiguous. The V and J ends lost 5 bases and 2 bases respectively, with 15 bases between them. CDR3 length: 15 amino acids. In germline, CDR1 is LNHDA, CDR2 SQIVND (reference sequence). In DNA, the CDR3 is TGTGCCAGTAGTCATTGGGTTGTATCCAACTATGGCTACACCTTC. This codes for CASSHWVVSNYGYTF.

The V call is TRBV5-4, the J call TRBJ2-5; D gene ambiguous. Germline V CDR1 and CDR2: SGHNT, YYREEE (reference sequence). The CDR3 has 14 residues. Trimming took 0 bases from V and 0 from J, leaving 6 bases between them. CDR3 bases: TGTGCCAGCAGCTTGGGAACACACCAAGAGACCCAGTACTTC. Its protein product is CASSLGTHQETQYF.

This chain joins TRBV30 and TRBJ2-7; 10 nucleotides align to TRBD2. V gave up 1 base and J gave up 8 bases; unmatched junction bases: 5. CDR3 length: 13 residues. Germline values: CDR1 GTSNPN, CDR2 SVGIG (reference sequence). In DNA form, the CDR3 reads TGTGCCTGGAGTGGCGGACTAGCGGACCAGCAGTACTTC. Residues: CAWSGGLADQQYF.

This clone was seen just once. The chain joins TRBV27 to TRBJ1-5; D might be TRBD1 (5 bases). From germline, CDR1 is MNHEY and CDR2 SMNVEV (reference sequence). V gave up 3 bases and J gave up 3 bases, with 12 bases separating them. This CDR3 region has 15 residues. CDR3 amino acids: CASSLSGGYNQPQHF. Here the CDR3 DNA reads TGTGCCAGCAGTTTGTCGGGGGGGTACAATCAGCCCCAGCATTTT.

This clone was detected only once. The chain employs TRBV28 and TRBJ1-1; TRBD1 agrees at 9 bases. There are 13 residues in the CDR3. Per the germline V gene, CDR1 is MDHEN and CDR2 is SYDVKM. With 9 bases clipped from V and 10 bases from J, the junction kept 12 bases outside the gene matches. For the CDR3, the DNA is TGTGCCAGTCAGCAAAACAGGGGGCGTATAGCTTTCTTT. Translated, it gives CASQQNRGRIAFF.

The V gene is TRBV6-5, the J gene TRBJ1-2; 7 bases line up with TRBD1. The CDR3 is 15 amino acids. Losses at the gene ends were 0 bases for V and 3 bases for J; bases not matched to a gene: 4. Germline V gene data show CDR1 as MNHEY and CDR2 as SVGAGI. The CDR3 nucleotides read TGTGCCAGCAGTTACTCGAGTCAGGGGGACTATGGCTACACCTTC. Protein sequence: CASSYSSQGDYGYTF.

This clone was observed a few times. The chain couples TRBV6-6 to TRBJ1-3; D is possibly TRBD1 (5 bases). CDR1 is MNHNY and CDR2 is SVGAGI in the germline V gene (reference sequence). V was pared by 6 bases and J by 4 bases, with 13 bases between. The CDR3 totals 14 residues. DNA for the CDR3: TGTGCCAGCAGCCCACCAGGGCAGGGAAACACCATATATTTT. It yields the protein CASSPPGQGNTIYF.

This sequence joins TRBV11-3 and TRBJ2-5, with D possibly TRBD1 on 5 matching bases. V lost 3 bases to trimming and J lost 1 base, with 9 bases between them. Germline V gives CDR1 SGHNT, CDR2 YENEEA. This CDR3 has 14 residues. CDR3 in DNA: TGTGCCAGCAGCTTTCAGGGCACCCAAGAGACCCAGTACTTC. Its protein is CASSFQGTQETQYF.

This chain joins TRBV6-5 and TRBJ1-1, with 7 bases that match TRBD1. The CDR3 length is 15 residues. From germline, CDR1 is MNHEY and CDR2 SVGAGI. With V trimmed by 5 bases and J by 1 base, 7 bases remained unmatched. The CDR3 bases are TGTGCCAGCAGTCTCGCTGACAGGGCGAACACTGAAGCTTTCTTT. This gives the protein CASSLADRANTEAFF.

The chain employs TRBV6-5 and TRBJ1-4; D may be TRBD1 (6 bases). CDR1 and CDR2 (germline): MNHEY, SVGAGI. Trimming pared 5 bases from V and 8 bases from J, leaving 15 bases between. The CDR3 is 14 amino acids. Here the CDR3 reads CASSARGLGEKLFF. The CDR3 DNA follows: TGTGCCAGCAGTGCTCGGGGGCTAGGGGAAAAACTGTTTTTT.